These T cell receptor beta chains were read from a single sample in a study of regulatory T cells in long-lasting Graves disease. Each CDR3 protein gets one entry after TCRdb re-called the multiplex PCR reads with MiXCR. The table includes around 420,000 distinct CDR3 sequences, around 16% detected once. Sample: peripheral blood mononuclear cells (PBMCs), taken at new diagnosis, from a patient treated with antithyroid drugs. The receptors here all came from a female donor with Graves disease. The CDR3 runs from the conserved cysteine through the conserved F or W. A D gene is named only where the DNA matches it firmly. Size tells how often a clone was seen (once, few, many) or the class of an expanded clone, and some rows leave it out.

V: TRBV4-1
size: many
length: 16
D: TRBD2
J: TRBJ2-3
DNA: TGCGCCAGCAACACGCAGACTAGCGGCTTCACAGATACGCAGTATTTT
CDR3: CASNTQTSGFTDTQYF

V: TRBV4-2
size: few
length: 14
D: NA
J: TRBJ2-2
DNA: TGTGCCAGCAGCCAAGATGTGGGGACCGGGGAGCTGTTTTTT
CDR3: CASSQDVGTGELFF

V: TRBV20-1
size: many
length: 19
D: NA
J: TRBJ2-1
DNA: TGCAGTGCTAGCTCAAGGTTCGGCAGGGGTCGTCGATCCTACAATGAGCAGTTCTTC
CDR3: CSASSRFGRGRRSYNEQFF

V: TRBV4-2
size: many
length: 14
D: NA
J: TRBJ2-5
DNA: TGTGCCAGCAGCCAAGGGCAGGCTCCAGAGACCCAGTACTTC
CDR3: CASSQGQAPETQYF

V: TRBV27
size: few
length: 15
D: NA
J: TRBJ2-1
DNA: TGTGCCAGCAGCGTAAGTTATGGGTGGTACAATGAGCAGTTCTTC
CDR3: CASSVSYGWYNEQFF

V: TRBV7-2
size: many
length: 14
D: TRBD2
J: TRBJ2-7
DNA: TGTGCCAGCAGCCGGACTAGCGGGGGGTACGAGCAGTACTTC
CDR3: CASSRTSGGYEQYF

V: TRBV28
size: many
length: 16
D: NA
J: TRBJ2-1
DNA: TGTGCCAGCAGTGCCAGTCGACCGCCTAACTTCTTTGAGCAGTTCTTC
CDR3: CASSASRPPNFFEQFF

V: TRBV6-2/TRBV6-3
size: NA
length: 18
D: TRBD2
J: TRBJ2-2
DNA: TGTGCCAGCAGTCGCCTAGGCGGGACTAGCGGGCTCACCGGGGAGCTGTTTTTT
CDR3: CASSRLGGTSGLTGELFF

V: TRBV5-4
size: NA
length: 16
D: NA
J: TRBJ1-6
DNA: TGTGCCAGCAGCTTGGAGGCGCCCGGGAGGTACTCACCCCTCCACTTT
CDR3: CASSLEAPGRYSPLHF

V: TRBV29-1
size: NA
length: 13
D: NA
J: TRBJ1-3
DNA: TGCAGCTATCGTGAGGACGGAAGAAACACCATATATTTT
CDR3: CSYREDGRNTIYF

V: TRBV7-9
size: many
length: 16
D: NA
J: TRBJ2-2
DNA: TGTGCCAGCAGACTCTGGACTGGGACGAACACCGGGGAGCTGTTTTTT
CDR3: CASRLWTGTNTGELFF

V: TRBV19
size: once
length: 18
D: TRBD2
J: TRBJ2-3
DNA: TGTGCCAGTAGTATTGCCCCAGTGGGACTAGCGGTGACAGATACGCAGTATTTT
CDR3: CASSIAPVGLAVTDTQYF

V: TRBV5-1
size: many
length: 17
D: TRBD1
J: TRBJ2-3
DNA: TGCGCCAGCAGCTTGGCCGTCCGAGACAGGGACACAGATACGCAGTATTTT
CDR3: CASSLAVRDRDTDTQYF

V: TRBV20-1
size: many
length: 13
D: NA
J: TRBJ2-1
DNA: TGCAGTGCCCCCACTAGGAGTTTCAATGAGCAGTTCTTC
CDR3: CSAPTRSFNEQFF

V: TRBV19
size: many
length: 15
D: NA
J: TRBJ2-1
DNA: TGTGCCAGTAGTATAACAGGGTCGGTTTACAATGAGCAGTTCTTC
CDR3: CASSITGSVYNEQFF

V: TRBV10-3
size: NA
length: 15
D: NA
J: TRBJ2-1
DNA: TGTGCCATCAGTGACGCCTCGCTAAGGAGCAATGAGCAGTTCTTC
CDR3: CAISDASLRSNEQFF

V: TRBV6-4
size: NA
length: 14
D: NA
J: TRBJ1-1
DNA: TGTGCCAGTAGTCAATCCGCCGCGAACACTGAAGCTTTCTTT
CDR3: CASSQSAANTEAFF

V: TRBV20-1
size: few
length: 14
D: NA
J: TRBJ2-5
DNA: TGCAGTGCTAGAGATCAGGACGGAGGAGAGACCCAGTACTTC
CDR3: CSARDQDGGETQYF

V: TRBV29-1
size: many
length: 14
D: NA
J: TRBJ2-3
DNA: TGCAGCGTTGAACGCGGGGACAACACAGATACGCAGTATTTT
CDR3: CSVERGDNTDTQYF

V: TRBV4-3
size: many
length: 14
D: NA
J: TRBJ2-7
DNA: TGCGCCAGCAGCCAAGATGGTGAGGACTACGAGCAGTACTTC
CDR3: CASSQDGEDYEQYF

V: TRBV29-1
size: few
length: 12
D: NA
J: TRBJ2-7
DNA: TGCAGCGCTGGGCAGGGTGGTGACGAGCAGTACTTC
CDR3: CSAGQGGDEQYF

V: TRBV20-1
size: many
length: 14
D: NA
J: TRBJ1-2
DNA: TGCAGTGCTAGTCCGGTTGAAGCCGACTATGGCTACACCTTC
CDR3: CSASPVEADYGYTF

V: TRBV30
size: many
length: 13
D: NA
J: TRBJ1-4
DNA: TGTGCCTGGATGGGAGGCGGTAATGAAAAACTGTTTTTT
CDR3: CAWMGGGNEKLFF

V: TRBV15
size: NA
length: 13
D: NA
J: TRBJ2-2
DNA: TGTGCCACCAGCGGGCGGGGCACCGGGGAGCTGTTTTTT
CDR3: CATSGRGTGELFF

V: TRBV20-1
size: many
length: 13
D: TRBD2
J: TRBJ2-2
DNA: TGCAGTGCCACGGGACTAGACACCGGGGAGCTGTTTTTT
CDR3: CSATGLDTGELFF

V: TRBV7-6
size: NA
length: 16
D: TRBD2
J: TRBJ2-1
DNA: TGTGCCAGCAGCTCCATAGCGGGAGGGGTGTGGAATGAGCAGTTCTTC
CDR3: CASSSIAGGVWNEQFF

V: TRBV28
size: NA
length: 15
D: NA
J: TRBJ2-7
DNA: TGTGCCAGCAGTTTGGGTGGTGGGGTTGCCTACGAGCAGTACTTC
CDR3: CASSLGGGVAYEQYF

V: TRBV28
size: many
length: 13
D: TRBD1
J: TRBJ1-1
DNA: TGTGCCAGCAGAAGGACAGGGATGGCTGAAGCTTTCTTT
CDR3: CASRRTGMAEAFF

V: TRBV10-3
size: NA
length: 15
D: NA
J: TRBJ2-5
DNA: TGTGCCATCAGTGAGTCCAGGACTGGGACAGAGACCCAGTACTTC
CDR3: CAISESRTGTETQYF

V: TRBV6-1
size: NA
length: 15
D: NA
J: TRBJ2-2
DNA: TGTGCCAGCAGTACTCTCGGAGGGGACACCGGGGAGCTGTTTTTT
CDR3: CASSTLGGDTGELFF

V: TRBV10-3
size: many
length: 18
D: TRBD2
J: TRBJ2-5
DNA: TGTGCCATCAGGGCCGGGACTAGCGGCGGGCAAGACCAAGAGACCCAGTACTTC
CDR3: CAIRAGTSGGQDQETQYF

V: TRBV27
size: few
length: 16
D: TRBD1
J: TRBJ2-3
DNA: TGTGCCAGCAGGACCTACAGGGGGCCGGACACAGATACGCAGTATTTT
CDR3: CASRTYRGPDTDTQYF

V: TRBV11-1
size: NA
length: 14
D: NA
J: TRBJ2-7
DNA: TGTGCCAGCAGTCCCCGTGACAGAGGAGGCGAGCAGTACTTC
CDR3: CASSPRDRGGEQYF

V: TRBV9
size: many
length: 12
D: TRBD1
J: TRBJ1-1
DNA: TGTGCCAACATCGACAGGGGGCCCGAAGCTTTCTTT
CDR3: CANIDRGPEAFF

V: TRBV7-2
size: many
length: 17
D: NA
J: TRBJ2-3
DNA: TGTGCCAGCAGCTTACACCCGGCCGGGTTGGGCACAGATACGCAGTATTTT
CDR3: CASSLHPAGLGTDTQYF

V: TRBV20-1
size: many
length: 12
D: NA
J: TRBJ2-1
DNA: TGCAGTGCAGGGCCGTACAACAATGAGCAGTTCTTC
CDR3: CSAGPYNNEQFF

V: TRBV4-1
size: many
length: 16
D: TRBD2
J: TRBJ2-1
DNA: TGCGCCAGCAGCCATGCGGGACTAGCGGGTAACAATGAGCAGTTCTTC
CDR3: CASSHAGLAGNNEQFF

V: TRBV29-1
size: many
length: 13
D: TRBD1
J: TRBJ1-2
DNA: TGCAGCGTGGACCGGGACAGGACCTATGGCTACACCTTC
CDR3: CSVDRDRTYGYTF

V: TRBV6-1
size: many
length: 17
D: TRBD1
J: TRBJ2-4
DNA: TGTGCCAGCAGGCCCTACACAGGGGGCTTAGCCAAAAACATTCAGTACTTC
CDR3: CASRPYTGGLAKNIQYF

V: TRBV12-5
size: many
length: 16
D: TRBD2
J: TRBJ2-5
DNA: TGTGCTAGTGGTTTGGGGCTAGCGGGAGCCCAAGAGACCCAGTACTTC
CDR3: CASGLGLAGAQETQYF

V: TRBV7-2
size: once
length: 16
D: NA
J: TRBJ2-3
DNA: TGTGCCAGCAGCCCGGTAGTCATTTTTCGCACAGATACGCAGTATTTT
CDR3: CASSPVVIFRTDTQYF

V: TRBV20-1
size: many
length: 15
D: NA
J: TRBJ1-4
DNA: TGCAGTGCTAGAGAGGGTGGGCAGATAAATGAAAAACTGTTTTTT
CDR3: CSAREGGQINEKLFF

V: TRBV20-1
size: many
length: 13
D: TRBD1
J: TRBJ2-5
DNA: TGCAGTGCTAGGGGACAGCACAGGGAGACCCAGTACTTC
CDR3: CSARGQHRETQYF

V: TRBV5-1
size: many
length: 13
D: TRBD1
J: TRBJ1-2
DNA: TGCGCCAGCAGCGGCGGGACAGCCTATGGCTACACCTTC
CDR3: CASSGGTAYGYTF

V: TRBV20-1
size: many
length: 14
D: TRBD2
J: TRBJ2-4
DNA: TGCAGTGCTCGACACGGACTAGCGGGAAAGGATCAGTACTTC
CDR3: CSARHGLAGKDQYF

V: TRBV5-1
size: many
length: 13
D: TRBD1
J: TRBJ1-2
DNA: TGCGCCAGTAACAGGGGATCTTTCGATGGCTACACCTTC
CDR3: CASNRGSFDGYTF

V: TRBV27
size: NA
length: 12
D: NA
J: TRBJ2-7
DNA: TGTGCCAGCAGTTTACCAGGGGTCGAGCAGTACTTC
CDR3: CASSLPGVEQYF

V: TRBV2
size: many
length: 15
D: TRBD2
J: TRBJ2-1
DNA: TGTGCCAGTCTGGAGCTTGGGAAGCGGGGGGGCCGGCAGTTCTTC
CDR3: CASLELGKRGGRQFF

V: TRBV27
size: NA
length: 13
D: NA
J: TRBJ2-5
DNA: TGTGCCAGCAGTTTATATCCGGGAGAGACCCAGTACTTC
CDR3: CASSLYPGETQYF

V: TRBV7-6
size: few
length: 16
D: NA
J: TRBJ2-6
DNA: TGTGCCAGCAGCTCTGAAACGGCCTCTGGGGCCAACGTCCTGACTTTC
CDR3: CASSSETASGANVLTF

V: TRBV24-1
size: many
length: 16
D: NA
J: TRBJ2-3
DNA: TGTGCCACCAGTATCGGCGGAGGGGGTAGCACAGATACGCAGTATTTT
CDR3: CATSIGGGGSTDTQYF

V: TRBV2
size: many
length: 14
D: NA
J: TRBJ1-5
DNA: TGTGCCAGCAGTGAAAGACAGAGCAATCAGCCCCAGCATTTT
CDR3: CASSERQSNQPQHF